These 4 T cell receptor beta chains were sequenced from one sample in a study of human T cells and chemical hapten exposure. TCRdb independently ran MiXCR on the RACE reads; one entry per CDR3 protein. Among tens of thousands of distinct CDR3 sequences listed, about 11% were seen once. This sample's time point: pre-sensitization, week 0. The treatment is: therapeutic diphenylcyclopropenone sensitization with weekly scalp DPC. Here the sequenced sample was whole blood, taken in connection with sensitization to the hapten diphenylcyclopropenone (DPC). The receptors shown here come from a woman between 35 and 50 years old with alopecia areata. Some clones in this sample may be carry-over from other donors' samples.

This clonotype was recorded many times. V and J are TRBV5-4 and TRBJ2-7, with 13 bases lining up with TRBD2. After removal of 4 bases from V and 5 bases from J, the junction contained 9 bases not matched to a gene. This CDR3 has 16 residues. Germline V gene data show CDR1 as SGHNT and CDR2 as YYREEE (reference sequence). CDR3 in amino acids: CASSATSGRTLDEQYF. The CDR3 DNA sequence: TGTGCCAGCAGCGCGACTAGCGGGAGGACTTTGGACGAGCAGTACTTC.

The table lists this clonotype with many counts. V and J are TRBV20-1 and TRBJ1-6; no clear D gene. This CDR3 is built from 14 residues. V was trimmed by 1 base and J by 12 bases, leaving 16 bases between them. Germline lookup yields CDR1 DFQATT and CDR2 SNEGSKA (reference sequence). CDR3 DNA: TGCAGTGCTAGAGGGGTTGTCGGGTCCATACCCCTCCACTTT. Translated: CSARGVVGSIPLHF.

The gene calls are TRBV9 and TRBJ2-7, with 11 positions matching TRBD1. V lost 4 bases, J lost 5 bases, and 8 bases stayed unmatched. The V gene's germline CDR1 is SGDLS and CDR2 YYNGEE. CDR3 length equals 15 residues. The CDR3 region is CASSLAGTGGNEQYF. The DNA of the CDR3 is TGTGCCAGCAGCCTTGCCGGGACAGGGGGAAACGAGCAGTACTTC.

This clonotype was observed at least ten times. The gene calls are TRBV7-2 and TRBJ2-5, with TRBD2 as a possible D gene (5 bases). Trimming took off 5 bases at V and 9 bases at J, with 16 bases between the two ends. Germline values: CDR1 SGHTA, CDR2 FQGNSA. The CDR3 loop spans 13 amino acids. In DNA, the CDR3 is TGTGCCAGCAGCACAAAACTTGTCGGGGCCCAGTACTTC. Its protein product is CASSTKLVGAQYF. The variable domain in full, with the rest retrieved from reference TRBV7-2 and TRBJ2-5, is GAGVSQSPSNKVTEKGKDVELRCDPISGHTALYWYRQSLGQGLEFLIYFQGNSAPDKSGLPSDRFSAERTGGSVSTLTIQRTQQEDSAVYLCASSTKLVGAQYFGPGTRLLVL.